Listed below are T cell receptor beta chains from one sample, sequenced in a study of Graves' ophthalmopathy and Graves' hyperthyroidism. MiXCR, applied by TCRdb to the multiplex PCR reads, yields one record per CDR3 protein. The top ten clones hold about a tenth of a sample with roughly 500,000 distinct CDR3 sequences, approximately 15% of them seen once. Sequences were obtained from blood. All receptors derive from a young woman with Graves' ophthalmopathy. The CDR3 runs from the conserved cysteine through the conserved F or W. Each record gives: J gene, V gene, clone size, D gene, CDR3 protein, CDR3 DNA. The D gene is left open where the match is weak. Clone size is shown for a subset of rows, as once, few, many or a class of expanded clone.

>TRBJ1-1|TRBV15|-|-
CATSNDQIPMGAFF
TGTGCCACCAGCAACGACCAAATTCCTATGGGGGCTTTCTTT
>TRBJ2-7|TRBV27|many|TRBD1
CASSPLGDRVLEQYF
TGTGCCAGCAGTCCCCTGGGGGACAGGGTTCTCGAGCAGTACTTC
>TRBJ1-5|TRBV4-1|many|-
CASSHSTGNQPQHF
TGCGCCAGCAGCCACTCGACAGGAAATCAGCCCCAGCATTTT
>TRBJ2-5|TRBV20-1|-|TRBD2
CSAPPPSGRIETQYF
TGCAGTGCCCCCCCCCCTAGCGGGAGGATTGAGACCCAGTACTTC
>TRBJ2-7|TRBV27|many|TRBD1
CASRPTGGDEQYF
TGTGCCAGCAGACCCACAGGGGGCGACGAGCAGTACTTC
>TRBJ1-2|TRBV12-3/TRBV12-4|many|-
CASGGYGYTF
TGTGCCTCGGGGGGCTATGGCTACACCTTC
>TRBJ2-2|TRBV24-1|many|-
CATSDLQAVNTGELFF
TGTGCCACCAGTGATTTGCAGGCAGTGAACACCGGGGAGCTGTTTTTT
>TRBJ1-1|TRBV20-1|many|-
CSARAGSATEAFF
TGCAGTGCTAGAGCGGGGAGCGCCACTGAAGCTTTCTTT
>TRBJ2-3|TRBV10-3|many|TRBD2
CATSGSQATDTQYF
TGTGCGACTAGCGGGAGCCAAGCCACAGATACGCAGTATTTT
>TRBJ2-7|TRBV6-1|many|TRBD1
CASRGQGIGDYEQYF
TGTGCCAGCAGAGGACAGGGAATTGGGGACTACGAGCAGTACTTC
>TRBJ1-5|TRBV3-1|once|TRBD1
CATSLGTGEQPQHF
TGTGCCACCAGTCTCGGGACAGGGGAACAGCCCCAGCATTTT
>TRBJ1-1|TRBV6-1|many|-
CASINPGTEAFF
TGTGCCAGCATCAACCCGGGGACTGAAGCTTTCTTT
>TRBJ1-6|TRBV30|many|-
CAWRPDRGSPLHF
TGTGCCTGGAGGCCGGATCGAGGTTCACCCCTCCACTTT
>TRBJ2-7|TRBV6-2/TRBV6-3|many|-
CASSYSIDEQYF
TGTGCCAGCAGTTACTCGATAGACGAGCAGTACTTC
>TRBJ1-2|TRBV10-3|many|-
CAISGAERNYGYTF
TGTGCCATCAGTGGCGCGGAGCGAAACTATGGCTACACCTTC
>TRBJ2-4|TRBV20-1|many|-
CSARVWAGVPSELGYIQYF
TGCAGTGCTAGGGTGTGGGCAGGGGTCCCGTCGGAGTTGGGGTACATTCAGTACTTC
>TRBJ1-3|TRBV3-1|many|-
CASRTFAGNTIYF
TGTGCCAGCCGGACGTTCGCGGGAAACACCATATATTTT
>TRBJ2-7|TRBV11-2|many|-
CASSSDDGGPQTYEQYF
TGTGCCAGCAGCTCGGACGATGGGGGCCCCCAGACCTACGAGCAGTACTTC
>TRBJ1-2|TRBV12-3/TRBV12-4|many|-
CASSLTPPRFGYTF
TGTGCCAGCAGTTTAACCCCGCCCCGGTTTGGCTACACCTTC
>TRBJ2-7|TRBV13|-|TRBD2
CASSASGTTPEQYF
TGTGCCAGCAGCGCGTCCGGGACTACCCCCGAGCAGTACTTC
>TRBJ2-5|TRBV2|-|-
CASRQEYLREAQYF
TGTGCCAGCAGACAAGAGTACCTGAGAGAGGCCCAGTACTTC
>TRBJ2-7|TRBV28|many|-
CASSPWYEQYF
TGTGCCAGCAGCCCTTGGTACGAGCAGTACTTC
>TRBJ2-7|TRBV6-1|-|-
CASSPGRLTYEQYF
TGTGCCAGCAGTCCAGGCAGACTAACCTACGAGCAGTACTTC
>TRBJ1-2|TRBV7-9|many|-
CASSLEWPGAGYTF
TGTGCCAGCAGCTTAGAATGGCCGGGGGCGGGCTACACCTTC
>TRBJ1-1|TRBV5-1|many|-
CASSPGQLIDGEAFF
TGCGCCAGCAGCCCTGGACAGTTAATCGATGGTGAAGCTTTCTTT
>TRBJ2-7|TRBV5-1|few|TRBD2
CASSLVRGGNSYEQYF
TGCGCCAGCAGCTTGGTACGCGGGGGGAACTCCTACGAGCAGTACTTC
>TRBJ1-1|TRBV7-8|-|-
CASSHDGSTEAFF
TGTGCCAGCAGCCATGACGGGAGCACTGAAGCTTTCTTT
>TRBJ2-7|TRBV28|-|-
CASSLPSGLGEQWF
TGTGCCAGCAGTCTCCCCTCGGGGCTGGGCGAGCAGTGGTTC
>TRBJ2-4|TRBV4-1|many|-
CASSQDRGRDIQYF
TGCGCCAGCAGCCAAGACAGGGGAAGGGACATTCAGTACTTC
>TRBJ1-2|TRBV7-9|many|-
CASSSPGQRRRYGYTF
TGTGCCAGCAGCTCGCCTGGACAGCGGCGACGCTATGGCTACACCTTC
>TRBJ2-7|TRBV28|many|-
CASRPRDGVAYEQYF
TGTGCCAGCAGACCCCGGGACGGAGTAGCCTACGAGCAGTACTTC
>TRBJ2-7|TRBV11-2|many|TRBD2
CASSLPSGGLSYEQYF
TGTGCCAGCAGCTTACCTAGCGGGGGACTCTCCTACGAGCAGTACTTC
>TRBJ2-6|TRBV2|-|TRBD2
CASRPQGGPSGANVLTF
TGTGCCAGCAGGCCCCAGGGAGGGCCCTCTGGGGCCAACGTCCTGACTTTC
>TRBJ2-5|TRBV11-1|many|TRBD2
CASSFPGLAGPQETQYF
TGTGCCAGCAGCTTCCCTGGACTAGCGGGCCCACAAGAGACCCAGTACTTC
>TRBJ2-5|TRBV2|many|TRBD2
CASRLAGGPLGTQYF
TGTGCCAGCAGATTAGCGGGAGGGCCTCTCGGGACCCAGTACTTC
>TRBJ1-2|TRBV20-1|-|-
CSAQGYGYGYTF
TGCAGTGCTCAGGGGTACGGCTATGGCTACACCTTC
>TRBJ1-1|TRBV15|-|-
CATSARSRNTEAFF
TGTGCCACCAGCGCGAGAAGTCGGAACACTGAAGCTTTCTTT
>TRBJ1-1|TRBV4-1|many|-
CASSQPGVTEAFF
TGCGCCAGCAGCCAACCAGGGGTAACTGAAGCTTTCTTT
>TRBJ2-4|TRBV6-2/TRBV6-3|-|-
CASSWGPGGIQYF
TGTGCCAGCAGTTGGGGCCCCGGCGGCATTCAGTACTTC
>TRBJ2-3|TRBV11-2|-|-
CASSLGRTFTGHTDTQYF
TGTGCCAGCAGCCTAGGAAGGACTTTTACGGGACACACAGATACGCAGTATTTT
>TRBJ2-2|TRBV5-1|-|-
CASSLSGTAGTGELFF
TGCGCCAGCAGCTTGTCCGGGACAGCGGGCACCGGGGAGCTGTTTTTT
>TRBJ2-5|TRBV28|many|-
CASNVRGRETQYF
TGTGCCAGCAATGTCCGGGGACGAGAGACCCAGTACTTC
>TRBJ1-2|TRBV9|-|TRBD1
CASSPRDRAYGYTF
TGTGCCAGCAGCCCACGGGACAGGGCCTATGGCTACACCTTC
>TRBJ1-2|TRBV20-1|many|TRBD1
CSARGTGLNYGYTF
TGCAGTGCTAGAGGGACAGGCTTGAACTATGGCTACACCTTC
>TRBJ2-7|TRBV20-1|many|-
CSAGKRVGSYEQYF
TGCAGTGCTGGGAAAAGGGTAGGATCCTACGAGCAGTACTTC
>TRBJ1-2|TRBV12-3/TRBV12-4|many|-
CASSLSERYGYTF
TGTGCCAGCAGTTTATCGGAAAGATATGGCTACACCTTC
>TRBJ2-7|TRBV20-1|many|-
CSARDLRQHF
TGCAGTGCTAGAGATCTACGACAGCACTTC
>TRBJ2-7|TRBV11-1|many|TRBD2
CASSSLAGGPYYEQYF
TGTGCCAGCAGCTCGCTAGCGGGAGGGCCCTACTACGAGCAGTACTTC
>TRBJ2-2|TRBV7-6|many|-
CASSLAQAGNTGELFF
TGTGCCAGCAGCTTAGCGCAGGCGGGGAACACCGGGGAGCTGTTTTTT
>TRBJ2-2|TRBV20-1|-|-
CSARDPYTGELFF
TGCAGTGCTAGAGATCCCTACACCGGGGAGCTGTTTTTT
>TRBJ2-1|TRBV10-1|-|-
CASSVKGARGSYNEQFF
TGCGCCAGCAGTGTTAAGGGGGCGCGGGGCTCCTACAATGAGCAGTTCTTC